This TCR beta chain came from a study of regulatory T cells in long-lasting Graves disease. Between the trimmed V and J ends, which lost 0 bases and 3 bases, there was a span of 11 bases. Germline values: CDR1 GTSNPN, CDR2 SVGIG (reference sequence). The CDR3 runs 14 residues. Building the TCR beta libraries relied on iRepertoire HTBI primers, and CDR3 regions underwent Arm-PCR. TCRdb processed the multiplex PCR reads anew with MiXCR; each CDR3 protein has one entry. The sample contains 400,000 to 500,000 distinct CDR3 sequences, about 15% of which appear only once. General study results and limits: Patients with persistent disease showed a bias toward TRBV28, TRBJ1-2 and TRBJ2-5.

The time point: newly diagnosed GD, antithyroid drugs for less than 3 months. With RNA extracted from PBMCs as input, the TCR library was made. This clonotype was observed at least ten times. Its matching antigen is unknown. This sample was also put to use in a study of T cells in Graves' hyperthyroidism and ophthalmopathy. That report notes: Disease duration under 2 months; hyperthyroidism patients were aged 18 to 65. RT-PCR in the first round (using the HTBI primer set) targeted the TCR CDR3.

Sequencing was performed on peripheral blood mononuclear cells (PBMCs), taken at new diagnosis, from a patient treated with antithyroid drugs. The chain employs TRBV30 and TRBJ1-1; tentative D call: TRBD1 (5 bases). The clonotype comes from a woman aged 40-49 years with Graves disease. In DNA, the CDR3 is TGTGCCTGGAGTGTACTCGGAGGGGACACTGAAGCTTTCTTT. It encodes CAWSVLGGDTEAFF.